The 12 T cell receptor beta chains given below trace back to one sample, sequenced in a study of T cell changes during pregnancy in multiple sclerosis (dated by TCRdb to the late 2010s). The library was generated by the immunoSEQ multiplex PCR assay. TCRdb holds this immuneACCESS table with in-frame rearrangements only. Some clones are missing; in checked studies, unresolved V genes explain under half, and the rest has no known cause. The sample table lists approximately 73,000 clones, roughly 92% of them with a count of one. The ten largest clonotypes hold around 0.2% of the sample. This specimen consisted of CD4+ T cells from peripheral blood mononuclear cells, obtained before pregnancy. All receptors derive from a female donor with multiple sclerosis, enrolled in a pregnancy study.

The V call is TRBV5-8, the J call TRBJ2-7; D ambiguous. In germline, CDR1 is SGHTS, CDR2 YDEGEE. This CDR3 has 14 amino acids. V was trimmed by 2 bases and J by 1 base, leaving 10 bases between them. The CDR3 DNA reads as TGTGCCAGCAGCTTTGAACAGTTTTCCTACGAGCAGTACTTC. Translating gives CASSFEQFSYEQYF.

CDR3 coding DNA: TGCGCCAGCATTAGGACGGGACTAGCGGGGGGAGAGCAGTACTTC. As protein: CASIRTGLAGGEQYF. V and J are TRBV10-2 and TRBJ2-7; TRBD2 aligns across 15 bases. The length of the CDR3 is 15 residues. From germline, CDR1 is WSHSY and CDR2 SAAADI. With V trimmed by 7 bases and J by 7 bases, 8 bases remained unmatched.

The rearrangement links TRBV5-4 to TRBJ2-3; TRBD2 is a possible D gene (5 bases). Germline V gene lookup returns CDR1 SGHNT and CDR2 YYREEE (reference sequence). Trimming shortened V by 0 bases and J by 2 bases, and 13 bases separated the two germline ends. The CDR3 spans 16 residues. The CDR3 reads CASSLGLATDTDTQYF. CDR3 sequence (DNA): TGTGCCAGCAGCTTGGGGCTAGCCACCGACACAGATACGCAGTATTTT.

The rearrangement uses TRBV7-7 and TRBJ2-1, with 7 bases that match TRBD1. The V segment lost 5 bases and the J segment 7 bases; nucleotides outside the gene matches: 5. Germline V gives CDR1 SSHAT, CDR2 FNYEAQ (reference sequence). CDR3 length: 13 residues. CDR3 DNA sequence: TGTGCCAGCAGCCAGGGGGATCTTAATGAGCAGTTCTTC. Protein: CASSQGDLNEQFF. Together with reference TRBV7-7 and TRBJ2-1, the CDR3 gives the full variable domain: GAGVSQSPRYKVTKRGQDVTLRCDPISSHATLYWYQQALGQGPEFLTYFNYEAQPDKSGLPSDRFSAERPEGSISTLTIQRTEQRDSAMYRCASSQGDLNEQFFGPGTRLTVL.

This clone was seen only once. This sequence joins TRBV27 and TRBJ1-4; D perhaps matches TRBD1 (5 bases). The CDR3 sequence is 15 residues long. The germline V gene has CDR1 MNHEY and CDR2 SMNVEV (reference sequence). Between the trimmed V and J ends, which lost 3 bases and 3 bases, there was a span of 11 bases. In nucleotides, the CDR3 is TGTGCCAGCAGTTTTCTGGGGCCGGCTAATGAAAAACTGTTTTTT. It translates to CASSFLGPANEKLFF.

The J gene is TRBJ2-1, the V gene TRBV30; TRBD2 matches at 9 bases. The CDR3 spans 15 residues. Looked up from germline, CDR1 is GTSNPN and CDR2 is SVGIG (reference sequence). Trimming removed 2 bases from V and 7 bases from J; junction bases left unmatched: 9. CDR3: CAWSPREGLWNEQFF. The CDR3 nucleotides read TGTGCCTGGAGTCCGCGGGAGGGCCTCTGGAATGAGCAGTTCTTC.

The J gene is TRBJ2-7, the V gene TRBV7-8; the match to TRBD2 covers 8 bases. The CDR3 is 16 residues long. The ends lost 5 bases at V and 2 bases at J; junction bases unmatched: 11. CDR1 and CDR2 from the germline V gene are SGHVS and FQNEAQ. The DNA of the CDR3 is TGTGCCAGCAGCCCCCGGGAGGGGGGTCTCACCTACGAGCAGTACTTC. Encoded protein: CASSPREGGLTYEQYF.

This clone has more than one count but fewer than ten. The chain links TRBV27 to TRBJ1-6; D may be TRBD1 (5 bases). V lost 3 bases and J 7 bases, leaving 10 bases between the germline ends. CDR3 length: 14 residues. CDR1 is MNHEY and CDR2 is SMNVEV in the germline V gene (reference sequence). As DNA, the CDR3 is TGTGCCAGCAGTTTCCGCGGGGGGAATTCACCCCTCCACTTT. Amino acids: CASSFRGGNSPLHF.

This clone appeared a single time. The gene calls are TRBV18 and TRBJ2-3; the D gene is possibly TRBD2 (6 bases). Trimming left V 4 bases short and J 3 bases short, with 8 bases between. The CDR3 totals 13 residues. CDR1 KGHSH and CDR2 LQKENI come from the germline V gene. CDR3 coding DNA: TGTGCCAGCTCACGGGCGGGAACAGATACGCAGTATTTT. As protein: CASSRAGTDTQYF.

This clone has just one count. This chain links TRBV9 with TRBJ2-2, with 7 bases lining up with TRBD1. CDR1 and CDR2 from the germline V gene are SGDLS and YYNGEE. V was pared by 5 bases and J by 4 bases, with 11 bases of the junction left unmatched. The CDR3 covers 16 residues. The CDR3 here is CASRDPQGLGTGELFF. In DNA, the CDR3 is TGTGCCAGCAGGGACCCACAGGGGCTTGGCACCGGGGAGCTGTTTTTT.

J is TRBJ1-3 and V is TRBV18, with D possibly being TRBD1 (5 bases). The germline gives CDR1 KGHSH, CDR2 LQKENI. V dropped 3 bases and J dropped 0 bases, with 6 bases sitting between them. The CDR3 spans 14 residues. CDR3 amino acids: CASSPGLSGNTIYF. The CDR3 DNA follows: TGTGCCAGCTCACCGGGACTCTCTGGAAACACCATATATTTT.

This sequence joins TRBV6-5 and TRBJ2-7, with 8 bases identical to TRBD2. This CDR3 region has 15 residues. Germline values: CDR1 MNHEY, CDR2 SVGAGI. The ends lost 0 bases at V and 7 bases at J; junction bases unmatched: 8. The CDR3 DNA reads TGTGCCAGCAGTTACTCGGGAGCGGGAGCAGGGGAGCAGTACTTC. Its translation: CASSYSGAGAGEQYF.